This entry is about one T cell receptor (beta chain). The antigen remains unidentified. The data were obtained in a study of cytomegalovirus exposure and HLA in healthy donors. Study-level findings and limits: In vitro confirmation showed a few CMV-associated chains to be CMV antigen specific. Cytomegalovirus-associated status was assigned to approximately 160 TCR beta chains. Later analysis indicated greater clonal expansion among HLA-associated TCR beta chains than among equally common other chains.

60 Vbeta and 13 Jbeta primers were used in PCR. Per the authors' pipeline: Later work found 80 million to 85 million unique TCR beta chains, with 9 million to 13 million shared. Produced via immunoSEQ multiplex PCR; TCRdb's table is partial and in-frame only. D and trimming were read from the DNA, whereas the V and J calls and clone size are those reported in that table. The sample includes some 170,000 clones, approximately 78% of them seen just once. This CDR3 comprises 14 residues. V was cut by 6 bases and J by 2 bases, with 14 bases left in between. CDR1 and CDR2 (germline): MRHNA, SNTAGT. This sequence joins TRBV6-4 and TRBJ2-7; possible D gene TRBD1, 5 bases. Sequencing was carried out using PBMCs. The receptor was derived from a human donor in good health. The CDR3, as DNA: TGTGCCAGCAGGCGACAGATAAAGGCCTACGAGCAGTACTTC. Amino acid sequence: CASRRQIKAYEQYF.